What follows describes a single T cell receptor beta chain. These data belong to a study of shared clonotypes between healthy human individuals. Study as a whole: Aged between 18 and 49, the donors were a couple of women and three men.

Deep level was the assay's run setting. The table came from immunoSEQ multiplex PCR; TCRdb's copy has only in-frame clones and leaves some out. The sample contains millions of clones, 85% to 95% of which appear only once. Trimming took 5 bases from V and 0 from J, leaving 11 bases between them. Germline V CDR1 and CDR2: LNHDA, SQIVND (reference sequence). This CDR3 spans 15 amino acids. Sequenced input: naive CD4+ T cells sorted from blood. Subset meaning: CD45RA+ positively selected. The origin of this receptor is a man between 18 and 29 years old in good health. J is TRBJ1-5 and V is TRBV19, with D perhaps TRBD1 (6 bases). The CDR3 DNA sequence: TGTGCCAGTAGTTCGACAGGACTTAGCAATCAGCCCCAGCATTTT. Translated: CASSSTGLSNQPQHF. Looking up the rest from reference TRBV19 and TRBJ1-5 gives the full variable domain: DGGITQSPKYLFRKEGQNVTLSCEQNLNHDAMYWYRQDPGQGLRLIYYSQIVNDFQKGDIAEGYSVSREKKESFPLTVTSAQKNPTAFYLCASSSTGLSNQPQHFGDGTRLSIL.